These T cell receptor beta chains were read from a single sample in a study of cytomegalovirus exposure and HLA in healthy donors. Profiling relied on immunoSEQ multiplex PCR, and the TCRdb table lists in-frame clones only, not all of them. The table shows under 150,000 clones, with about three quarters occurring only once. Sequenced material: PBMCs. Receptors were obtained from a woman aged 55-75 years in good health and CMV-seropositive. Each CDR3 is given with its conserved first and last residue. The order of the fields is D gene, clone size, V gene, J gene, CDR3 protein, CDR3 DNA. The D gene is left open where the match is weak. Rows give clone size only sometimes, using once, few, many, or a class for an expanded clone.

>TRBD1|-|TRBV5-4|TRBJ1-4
CASSFRQGTNEKLFF
TGTGCCAGCAGCTTCCGACAGGGAACTAATGAAAAACTGTTTTTT
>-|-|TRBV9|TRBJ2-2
CASSMNTGELFF
TGTGCCAGCAGCATGAACACCGGGGAGCTGTTCTTT
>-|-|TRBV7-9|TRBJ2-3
CGGGTSSTDTQYF
TGCGGTGGCGGCACCTCTAGCACAGATACGCAGTATTTT
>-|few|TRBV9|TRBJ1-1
CASSATGTWGTEAFF
TGTGCCAGCAGCGCCACAGGGACGTGGGGCACTGAAGCTTTCTTT
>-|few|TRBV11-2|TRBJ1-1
CASSFAGIEAFF
TGTGCCAGCAGCTTCGCCGGGATTGAAGCTTTCTTT
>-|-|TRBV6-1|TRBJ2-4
CASSESSPSSHIQYF
TGTGCCAGCAGTGAATCCTCCCCCAGTTCCCACATTCAGTACTTC
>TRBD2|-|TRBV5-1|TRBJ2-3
CASSSSGGKGTQYF
TGCGCCAGCAGCTCTAGCGGGGGGAAGGGTACGCAGTATTTT
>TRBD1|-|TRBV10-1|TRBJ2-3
CASSDEGGSDTQYF
TGCGCCAGCAGCGACGAAGGGGGCTCAGATACGCAGTATTTT
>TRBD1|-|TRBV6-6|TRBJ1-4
CASIPGQGMGKLFF
TGTGCCAGCATCCCGGGACAGGGGATGGGGAAACTGTTTTTT
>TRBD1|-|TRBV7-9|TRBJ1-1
CASSVTGGGPDTEAFF
TGTGCCAGCAGCGTCACAGGGGGCGGACCGGACACTGAAGCTTTCTTT